The present entry profiles one TCR beta chain with its context. TCRdb's table, derived via immunoSEQ multiplex PCR, lists solely in-frame clones and lacks some. The sample carries approximately 2.1 million clones, approximately 95% recorded once. This entry belongs to a study of shared clonotypes between healthy human individuals. Background on the study: Each donor's CD8 memory used one plate, CD8 naive two, each CD4 subset three.

Germline V gene sequence: CDR1 LNHDA, CDR2 SQIVND (reference sequence). V was shortened by 4 bases and J by 8 bases, with 14 bases between the two germline ends. CDR3 length: 13 residues. The sequence came from a man between 18 and 35 years old in good health. Some clones in this sample may be carry-over from other donors' samples. The chain has TRBV19 and TRBJ1-2, with D maybe TRBD1 (5 bases). The specimen sequenced was naive CD4+ T cells from PBMCs. Subset defined: CD45RA+ positively selected. As DNA, the CDR3 is TGTGCCAGTAGTACGGACATAAGGTTCGGCTACACCTTC. As protein: CASSTDIRFGYTF.